This TCR beta chain was documented in a study of cytomegalovirus exposure and HLA in healthy donors. Germline assignment: CDR1 MDHEN and CDR2 SYDVKM. V dropped 4 bases and J dropped 0; count of bases not matched to a gene: 7. CDR3 size: 16 residues. Notes on this clone: Its antigen remains unknown.

General study points: When the data were analyzed later, several of the most significant clusters appeared to be linked to common viral pathogens.

PCR used 60 Vbeta primers and 13 Jbeta primers. Some clones are missing from TCRdb's copy, which holds only in-frame ones; the method was immunoSEQ multiplex PCR. The table has 130,000 to 150,000 clones, approximately 81% seen once. The sequencing sample was made of PBMCs. This sequence joins TRBV28 and TRBJ2-7, with 9 bases fitting TRBD1. The TCR comes from a woman in her thirties or forties in good health and CMV-seropositive. The CDR3 nucleotides read TGTGCCAGCAGTTATGGGACAGGGCTCCGCTCCTACGAGCAGTACTTC. Translated, it gives CASSYGTGLRSYEQYF.